The rows below give T cell receptor beta chains drawn from one sample of a study of spatial heterogeneity in lung cancer. TCRdb itself ran the 5' RACE reads through MiXCR, one entry per CDR3 protein. This sample yields approximately 52,000 distinct CDR3 sequences, of which approximately 5.3% are seen a single time; roughly 11% belongs to the top ten. The sample here was PBMCs, taken at surgery. The receptors come from a male donor with early-stage non-small cell lung cancer. CDR3s include the opening cysteine and the closing phenylalanine or tryptophan. The D gene is left open where the match is weak. The size field is filled for only some rows; it gives once, few, many or a size class.

D gene: -
J gene: TRBJ2-5
clone size: many
V gene: TRBV20-1
CDR3 DNA: TGCAGTGCCGCCCCCAAGACAGGAAAAGAGACCCAGTACTTC
CDR3 protein: CSAAPKTGKETQYF

D gene: -
J gene: TRBJ2-7
clone size: many
V gene: TRBV10-1
CDR3 DNA: TGCGCCAGCAGTGAGTCTGAGTCCTACGAGCAGTACTTC
CDR3 protein: CASSESESYEQYF

D gene: -
J gene: TRBJ1-3
clone size: few
V gene: TRBV7-2
CDR3 DNA: TGTGCCAGCAGCGGTCGGACAGGAAACACCATATATTTT
CDR3 protein: CASSGRTGNTIYF

D gene: -
J gene: TRBJ2-2
clone size: many
V gene: TRBV25-1
CDR3 DNA: TGTGCCAGCAGTGAGCCAGGGTCAAGCACCGGGGAGCTGTTTTTT
CDR3 protein: CASSEPGSSTGELFF

D gene: TRBD1
J gene: TRBJ2-2
clone size: few
V gene: TRBV5-4
CDR3 DNA: TGTGCCAGCAGCTTTCAGGGGGCCGGGGAGCTGTTTTTT
CDR3 protein: CASSFQGAGELFF

D gene: TRBD1
J gene: TRBJ1-5
clone size: many
V gene: TRBV4-3
CDR3 DNA: TGCGCCAGCAGCCAAGATGGAGGGGGCGGACGTCAGCCCCAGCATTTT
CDR3 protein: CASSQDGGGGRQPQHF

D gene: -
J gene: TRBJ1-1
clone size: -
V gene: TRBV2
CDR3 DNA: TGTGCCAGCAGCGGACAGCCGGGGGCTGAAGCTTTCTTT
CDR3 protein: CASSGQPGAEAFF

D gene: -
J gene: TRBJ2-2
clone size: many
V gene: TRBV6-5
CDR3 DNA: TGTGCCAGCAGCCGGAACGGGGAGCTGTTTTTT
CDR3 protein: CASSRNGELFF

D gene: TRBD1
J gene: TRBJ2-7
clone size: many
V gene: TRBV6-5
CDR3 DNA: TGTGCCAGCAGCGACAGGGATAAATCGGACGAGCAGTACTTC
CDR3 protein: CASSDRDKSDEQYF

D gene: TRBD2
J gene: TRBJ2-7
clone size: -
V gene: TRBV5-1
CDR3 DNA: TGCGCCAGCAGCGCTTCGACTAGCGGGACCTACTACGAGCAGTACTTC
CDR3 protein: CASSASTSGTYYEQYF

D gene: -
J gene: TRBJ1-1
clone size: medium-sized
V gene: TRBV12-3/TRBV12-4
CDR3 DNA: TGTGCCAGCAGGGGAGAGGACAACACTGAAGCTTTCTTT
CDR3 protein: CASRGEDNTEAFF

D gene: -
J gene: TRBJ1-4
clone size: many
V gene: TRBV28
CDR3 DNA: TGTGCCAGCAGTCCAAGGGTGGGGGAAGGCGGAAAACTGTTTTTT
CDR3 protein: CASSPRVGEGGKLFF

D gene: TRBD2
J gene: TRBJ2-3
clone size: few
V gene: TRBV20-1
CDR3 DNA: TGCAGTGCTAGAGGCGGGGGTAGCGGGAGGGCCAGGGCAGATACGCAGTATTTT
CDR3 protein: CSARGGGSGRARADTQYF

D gene: TRBD2
J gene: TRBJ2-5
clone size: -
V gene: TRBV7-2
CDR3 DNA: TGTGCCAGCAGCTTAGATACCGGGAGGGGAGAGACCCAGTACTTC
CDR3 protein: CASSLDTGRGETQYF

D gene: TRBD1
J gene: TRBJ1-1
clone size: -
V gene: TRBV29-1
CDR3 DNA: TGCAGCGCCGGACAGGGAGGCACTGAAGCTTTCTTT
CDR3 protein: CSAGQGGTEAFF

D gene: -
J gene: TRBJ2-7
clone size: few
V gene: TRBV5-6
CDR3 DNA: TGTGCCAGCAGCCCACGGGTCCCGCAACTAGCAAACCTCTACTACGAGCAGTACTTC
CDR3 protein: CASSPRVPQLANLYYEQYF

D gene: TRBD1
J gene: TRBJ1-5
clone size: many
V gene: TRBV7-6
CDR3 DNA: TGTGCCAGCAGCTTAGGTGGGGGGACAGGGAGTCAGCCCCAGCATTTT
CDR3 protein: CASSLGGGTGSQPQHF

D gene: -
J gene: TRBJ1-1
clone size: few
V gene: TRBV4-3
CDR3 DNA: TGCGCCAGCAGCCAAGGTTCCGTCATGAACACTGAAGCTTTCTTT
CDR3 protein: CASSQGSVMNTEAFF

D gene: -
J gene: TRBJ2-7
clone size: many
V gene: TRBV7-9
CDR3 DNA: TGTGCCAGCAGCCCACAAGGGGCCGAGCAGTACTTC
CDR3 protein: CASSPQGAEQYF

D gene: TRBD2
J gene: TRBJ2-1
clone size: many
V gene: TRBV10-3
CDR3 DNA: TGTGCCATCAGTGAGTCTTCCCAATGGGGGGGATCTGAGCAGTTCTTC
CDR3 protein: CAISESSQWGGSEQFF

D gene: TRBD2
J gene: TRBJ2-1
clone size: many
V gene: TRBV20-1
CDR3 DNA: TGCAGTGCTGGACTAGCGGGGTTCAATGAGCAGTTCTTC
CDR3 protein: CSAGLAGFNEQFF

D gene: -
J gene: TRBJ2-3
clone size: many
V gene: TRBV25-1
CDR3 DNA: TGTGCCAGCAGTGAGGTCAGGTTAACAGATACGCAGTATTTT
CDR3 protein: CASSEVRLTDTQYF

D gene: TRBD1
J gene: TRBJ2-3
clone size: -
V gene: TRBV5-1
CDR3 DNA: TGCGCCAGCAGCTATGGACAGGGAGGAGATACGCAGTATTTT
CDR3 protein: CASSYGQGGDTQYF

D gene: -
J gene: TRBJ1-3
clone size: many
V gene: TRBV29-1
CDR3 DNA: TGCAGCGTTGCGGAAGGGGCCAGAAACACCATATATTTT
CDR3 protein: CSVAEGARNTIYF

D gene: TRBD2
J gene: TRBJ2-5
clone size: many
V gene: TRBV5-1
CDR3 DNA: TGCGCCAGCAGCGATGCTAGCGGGAGTATAGAGACCCAGTACTTC
CDR3 protein: CASSDASGSIETQYF

D gene: -
J gene: TRBJ1-5
clone size: many
V gene: TRBV7-2
CDR3 DNA: TGTGCCAGCAGCCCCTCCAATCAGCCCCAGCATTTT
CDR3 protein: CASSPSNQPQHF

D gene: TRBD1
J gene: TRBJ2-7
clone size: many
V gene: TRBV4-2
CDR3 DNA: TGTGCCAGCAGCCAAGATAGGCAGGGGGCGAATGAGCAGTACTTC
CDR3 protein: CASSQDRQGANEQYF

D gene: TRBD1
J gene: TRBJ2-5
clone size: many
V gene: TRBV10-3
CDR3 DNA: TGTGCCATCAGTGGCGACAGGGGGCTCCGGGAGAAGGTGAGGGAGACCCAGTACTTC
CDR3 protein: CAISGDRGLREKVRETQYF

D gene: -
J gene: TRBJ1-5
clone size: many
V gene: TRBV18
CDR3 DNA: TGTGCCAGCTCACCAGTTAGCAATCAGCCCCAGCATTTT
CDR3 protein: CASSPVSNQPQHF

D gene: -
J gene: TRBJ2-5
clone size: many
V gene: TRBV11-2
CDR3 DNA: TGTGCCAGCAGCCGGGGTACCCAAGAGACCCAGTACTTC
CDR3 protein: CASSRGTQETQYF

D gene: -
J gene: TRBJ2-6
clone size: medium-sized
V gene: TRBV4-1
CDR3 DNA: TGCGCCAGCAGCCAAGATATGGGGGAGAGCTCTGGGGCCAACGTCCTGACTTTC
CDR3 protein: CASSQDMGESSGANVLTF

D gene: TRBD2
J gene: TRBJ2-7
clone size: many
V gene: TRBV9
CDR3 DNA: TGTGCCAGCAGTCTTAGCGGGACTGCCTACGAGCAGTACTTC
CDR3 protein: CASSLSGTAYEQYF

D gene: TRBD1
J gene: TRBJ1-1
clone size: many
V gene: TRBV6-2/TRBV6-3
CDR3 DNA: TGTGCCAGCAGCTGGGACAGGGGCACTGAAGCTTTCTTT
CDR3 protein: CASSWDRGTEAFF

D gene: -
J gene: TRBJ1-1
clone size: many
V gene: TRBV12-3/TRBV12-4
CDR3 DNA: TGTGCCAGCAGCCAAAAGGGGAACACTGAAGCTTTCTTT
CDR3 protein: CASSQKGNTEAFF

D gene: TRBD2
J gene: TRBJ2-1
clone size: many
V gene: TRBV20-1
CDR3 DNA: TGCAGTGCTCACAGCGGGATCCGGAATGAGCAGTTCTTC
CDR3 protein: CSAHSGIRNEQFF

D gene: TRBD2
J gene: TRBJ2-3
clone size: many
V gene: TRBV15
CDR3 DNA: TGTGCCACCAGCAGACTAGCGGATAGCACAGATACGCAGTATTTT
CDR3 protein: CATSRLADSTDTQYF

D gene: -
J gene: TRBJ1-2
clone size: many
V gene: TRBV5-1
CDR3 DNA: TGCGCCAGCAGCTTGGTCGGGGCAGGCCATGGCTACACCTTC
CDR3 protein: CASSLVGAGHGYTF

D gene: -
J gene: TRBJ2-5
clone size: many
V gene: TRBV6-1
CDR3 DNA: TGTGCCAGCAGTATACGACAGTACCAAGAGACCCAGTACTTC
CDR3 protein: CASSIRQYQETQYF

D gene: -
J gene: TRBJ2-5
clone size: many
V gene: TRBV6-2/TRBV6-3
CDR3 DNA: TGTGCCAGCAGTTACTCAGAGACCCAGTACTTC
CDR3 protein: CASSYSETQYF

D gene: -
J gene: TRBJ1-6
clone size: many
V gene: TRBV5-1
CDR3 DNA: TGCGCCAGCAGCTTGGGAGACAGAGATTCACCCCTCCACTTT
CDR3 protein: CASSLGDRDSPLHF

D gene: TRBD2
J gene: TRBJ2-7
clone size: many
V gene: TRBV5-6
CDR3 DNA: TGTGCCAGCAGCGGGAGCGGGAGGTACGAGCAGTACTTC
CDR3 protein: CASSGSGRYEQYF

D gene: TRBD1
J gene: TRBJ2-7
clone size: many
V gene: TRBV14
CDR3 DNA: TGTGCCAGCAGCCGACAGACAGGGGACTCCTACGAGCAGTACTTC
CDR3 protein: CASSRQTGDSYEQYF

D gene: TRBD2
J gene: TRBJ2-1
clone size: many
V gene: TRBV5-1
CDR3 DNA: TGCGCCAGCAGCTTGGAGGTAGCGGGAGGGCGCACCAGATCCTACAATGAGCAGTTCTTC
CDR3 protein: CASSLEVAGGRTRSYNEQFF

D gene: TRBD2
J gene: TRBJ2-3
clone size: many
V gene: TRBV20-1
CDR3 DNA: TGCAGTGCTACGGCCGGGACTAGCGGGAGGGGTACGCAGTATTTT
CDR3 protein: CSATAGTSGRGTQYF

D gene: -
J gene: TRBJ2-5
clone size: many
V gene: TRBV18
CDR3 DNA: TGTGCCAGCTCACCGAAACAAGAGACCCAGTACTTC
CDR3 protein: CASSPKQETQYF

D gene: -
J gene: TRBJ1-6
clone size: many
V gene: TRBV7-2
CDR3 DNA: TGTGCCAGCAGCTTAGCGGACAGTCGGAATTCACCCCTCCACTTT
CDR3 protein: CASSLADSRNSPLHF

D gene: TRBD2
J gene: TRBJ2-3
clone size: few
V gene: TRBV20-1
CDR3 DNA: TGCAGTGCCAAGGGACTATCACAAGACACAGATACGCAGTATTTT
CDR3 protein: CSAKGLSQDTDTQYF

D gene: TRBD1
J gene: TRBJ2-6
clone size: -
V gene: TRBV6-5
CDR3 DNA: TGTGCCAGCACTAGACAGACAGGGGGCTCTGGGGCCAACGTCCTGACTTTC
CDR3 protein: CASTRQTGGSGANVLTF